Described below is a single T cell receptor (beta chain) sequence and its context. The junction does not match germline at one end; this may be a read error. Germline assignment: CDR1 LGHNT and CDR2 FRNRAP. CDR3 length equals 15 residues. Fresh peripheral blood, roughly 10 ml, was the source of the PBMCs. The data are from a study of T cells in Graves' hyperthyroidism and ophthalmopathy. Study-wide context: Staff took peripheral blood when the initial diagnosis was made, before any treatment began.

RNA transcripts provided the source from which TCR beta CDR3 regions were amplified. The study used the HTBI primer set for a first-round RT-PCR of the TCR CDR3. A single record per CDR3 protein comes from TCRdb applying MiXCR to the multiplex PCR reads. The table has about 400,000 distinct CDR3 sequences, roughly 15% seen once; the top ten hold less than 15%. This chain connects TRBV12-5 to TRBJ2-1; D is unclear. The sample comprised blood. This receptor was identified in a man between 18 and 29 years old with Graves' ophthalmopathy. The CDR3 reads CASGPPGSSYNEQLF. The CDR3 coding sequence is TGTGCTAGTGGTCCCCCCGGGTCTTCCTACAATGAGCAGCTCTTC.